One sample yielded the 16 T cell receptor beta chains listed below, sequenced in a study of blood T cell repertoires in COVID-19. TCRdb's copy holds only in-frame clones and misses some; the assay was immunoSEQ multiplex PCR. The sample holds some 270,000 clones; approximately 85% are singletons and the top ten take about 4.1%. The sample was PBMCs or T cells enriched from blood (not recorded which). The receptors stem from a woman in her twenties or thirties who had recovered from COVID-19.

This chain uses TRBV5-1 with TRBJ1-1; TRBD1 is a possible D gene (5 bases). CDR3 size: 14 residues. The V end was cut by 5 bases, the J end by 1 base, with 12 bases between. From germline, CDR1 is SGHRS and CDR2 YFSETQ. CDR3 amino acids: CASSSQGGNTEAFF. For the CDR3, the DNA is TGCGCCAGCAGTTCTCAGGGAGGGAACACTGAAGCTTTCTTT.

The V and J genes are TRBV19 and TRBJ1-1; D is undetermined. This CDR3 is 13 amino acids long. The germline V and J ends were trimmed by 3 bases and 1 base, with 6 bases remaining between them. In germline, CDR1 is LNHDA, CDR2 SQIVND (reference sequence). CDR3 in DNA: TGTGCCAGTAGTATGAGCCGGAACACTGAAGCTTTCTTT. It is translated as CASSMSRNTEAFF. Filled out from reference TRBV19 and TRBJ1-1, the complete variable domain reads DGGITQSPKYLFRKEGQNVTLSCEQNLNHDAMYWYRQDPGQGLRLIYYSQIVNDFQKGDIAEGYSVSREKKESFPLTVTSAQKNPTAFYLCASSMSRNTEAFFGQGTRLTVV.

This chain uses TRBV19 with TRBJ1-1, with 8 bases identical to TRBD1. Germline V CDR1 and CDR2: LNHDA, SQIVND (reference sequence). V trimming: 5 bases; J trimming: 11 bases; junction bases outside the gene matches: 13. The CDR3 spans 14 residues. For the CDR3, the DNA is TGTGCCAGTAGTGTCAAATTAGGACAGGGACGGGCTTTCTTT. As protein: CASSVKLGQGRAFF.

This clone appeared a few times. J is TRBJ2-7 and V is TRBV10-3; D might be TRBD1 (7 bases). V was pared by 2 bases and J by 5 bases, with 19 bases between. This CDR3 has 16 residues. The germline V gene encodes CDR1 ENHRY and CDR2 SYGVKD. Here the CDR3 reads CAISEPTADREDEQYF. CDR3 coding DNA: TGTGCCATCAGTGAGCCGACCGCAGACAGGGAGGACGAGCAGTACTTC.

This clone was detected a few times. The chain uses TRBV3-1 (or the pseudogene TRBV3-2) and TRBJ1-5; D possibly corresponds to TRBD1 (5 bases). The germline V gene has CDR1 LGHDT and CDR2 YNNKEL (reference sequence). Trimming removed 6 bases at V and 2 bases at J, with 14 bases between. The CDR3 loop spans 15 amino acids. CDR3 DNA sequence: TGTGCCAGCAGTACAGGATCGGATGGCAATCAGCCCCAGCATTTT. This translates into CASSTGSDGNQPQHF.

This chain links TRBV13 with TRBJ2-1; 7 bases are shared with TRBD2. Germline assignment: CDR1 PRHDT and CDR2 FYEKMQ (reference sequence). V shed 5 bases and J 6 bases; nucleotides not matched to a gene: 10. The CDR3 is 15 residues long. CDR3 in DNA: TGTGCCAGCAGCCCCCTGGGGGGGAGAGGCAATGAGCAGTTCTTC. Translation gives CASSPLGGRGNEQFF.

V and J are TRBV19 and TRBJ2-1; 13 nucleotides agree with TRBD2. CDR1 and CDR2 (germline): LNHDA, SQIVND (reference sequence). The CDR3 consists of 19 residues. V lost 5 bases to trimming and J lost 0 bases; unmatched junction nucleotides: 10. As DNA, the CDR3 is TGTGCCAGTAGTCTCCCGGGACTAGCGGGATACGTCTCCTACAATGAGCAGTTCTTC. It encodes CASSLPGLAGYVSYNEQFF.

This clone has just one count. J is TRBJ1-2 and V is TRBV28; D is undetermined. This CDR3 comprises 14 residues. Germline CDR1 MDHEN, CDR2 SYDVKM. V was clipped by 4 bases and J by 4 bases, with 13 bases between them. Here the CDR3 DNA reads TGTGCCAGCAGTTCCGCCCGCCAACTCTATGGCTACACCTTC. Amino acid sequence: CASSSARQLYGYTF.

CDR3 bases: TGTGCCAGCAGCGGGAGAGCTGAAGCTTTCTTT. It encodes CASSGRAEAFF. The chain links TRBV12-3 or TRBV12-4 to TRBJ1-1; D is undetermined. Trimming shortened V by 6 bases and J by 6 bases, and 8 bases separated the two germline ends. There are 11 residues in the CDR3.

The rearrangement links TRBV9 to TRBJ1-6; D is perhaps TRBD1 (5 bases). Trimming shortened V by 2 bases and J by 8 bases, and 20 bases separated the two germline ends. Germline CDR1 and CDR2: SGDLS and YYNGEE. The CDR3 consists of 17 residues. CDR3 DNA sequence: TGTGCCAGCAGCGTCGGGGACTCAGGGAGGATAGATTCACCCCTCCACTTT. Translation: CASSVGDSGRIDSPLHF.

This clone appeared a single time. The chain couples TRBV9 to TRBJ2-3; no reliable D call. The germline V gene encodes CDR1 SGDLS and CDR2 YYNGEE. Trimming took 0 bases from V and 4 from J, leaving 3 bases between them. The CDR3 covers 12 residues. In DNA form, the CDR3 reads TGTGCCAGCAGCGTAGAGCCAGATACGCAGTATTTT. Amino acid sequence: CASSVEPDTQYF.

This chain connects TRBV10-3 to TRBJ2-1; 10 nucleotides agree with TRBD2. CDR3 length: 15 residues. Germline V lookup: CDR1 ENHRY, CDR2 SYGVKD. J was trimmed by 8 bases and V by 7 bases; bases with no gene match: 11. CDR3 in DNA: TGTGCCATCACGCGGGGCCTAGCGGGAGACGATGAGCAGTTCTTC. Amino acid sequence: CAITRGLAGDDEQFF.

The chain links TRBV7-9 to TRBJ1-5, with 8 nucleotides matching TRBD1. This CDR3 is built from 16 residues. J was trimmed by 3 bases and V by 2 bases; bases with no gene match: 6. Germline V gene data show CDR1 as SEHNR and CDR2 as FQNEAQ (reference sequence). The CDR3 DNA reads TGTGCCAGCAGCTTAACAGGGGGAGATTACAATCAGCCCCAGCATTTT. It encodes CASSLTGGDYNQPQHF.

The gene calls are TRBV7-9 and TRBJ2-7; D remains unclear. The CDR3 totals 12 residues. Trimming pared 2 bases from V and 7 bases from J, leaving 9 bases between. CDR1 and CDR2 from the germline V gene are SEHNR and FQNEAQ (reference sequence). CDR3 sequence: CASSLSIREQYF. The CDR3 nucleotides are TGTGCCAGCAGCTTATCGATTCGGGAGCAGTACTTC.

This chain links TRBV2 with TRBJ2-1; maybe TRBD2 (5 bases). Germline lookup yields CDR1 SNHLY and CDR2 FYNNEI. V gave up 7 bases and J gave up 7 bases, with 14 bases separating them. This CDR3 spans 13 amino acids. This chain's CDR3 is CASTAGVKNEQFF. The CDR3, as DNA: TGTGCCAGCACCGCGGGCGTTAAGAATGAGCAGTTCTTC.

The chain joins TRBV30 to TRBJ1-6; 7 bases align to TRBD1. The junction had 7 bases not matched to a gene; V was cut back by 2 bases and J by 6 bases. The CDR3 contains 15 residues. The germline V gene encodes CDR1 GTSNPN and CDR2 SVGIG (reference sequence). The chain's CDR3 is CAWSSTGEFNSPLHF. CDR3 DNA: TGTGCCTGGAGTTCTACAGGGGAGTTTAATTCACCCCTCCACTTT.